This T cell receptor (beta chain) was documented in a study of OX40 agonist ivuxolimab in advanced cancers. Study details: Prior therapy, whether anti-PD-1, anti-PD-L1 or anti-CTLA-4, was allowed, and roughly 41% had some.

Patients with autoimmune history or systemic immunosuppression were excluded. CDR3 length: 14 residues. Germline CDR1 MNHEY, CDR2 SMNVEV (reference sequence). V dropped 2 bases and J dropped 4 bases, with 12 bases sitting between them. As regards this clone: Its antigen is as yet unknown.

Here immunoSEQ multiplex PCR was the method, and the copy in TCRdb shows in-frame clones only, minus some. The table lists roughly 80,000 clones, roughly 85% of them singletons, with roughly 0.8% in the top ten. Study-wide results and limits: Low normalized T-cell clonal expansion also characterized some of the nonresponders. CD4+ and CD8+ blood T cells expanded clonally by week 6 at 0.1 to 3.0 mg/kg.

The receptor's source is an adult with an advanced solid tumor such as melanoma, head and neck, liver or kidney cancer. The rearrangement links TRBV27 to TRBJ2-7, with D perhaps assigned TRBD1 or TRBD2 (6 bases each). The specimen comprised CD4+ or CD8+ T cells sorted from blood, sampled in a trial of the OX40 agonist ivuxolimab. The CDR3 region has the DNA TGTGCCAGCAGTTTAAACGGGGGCGAATACGAGCAGTACTTC. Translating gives CASSLNGGEYEQYF.